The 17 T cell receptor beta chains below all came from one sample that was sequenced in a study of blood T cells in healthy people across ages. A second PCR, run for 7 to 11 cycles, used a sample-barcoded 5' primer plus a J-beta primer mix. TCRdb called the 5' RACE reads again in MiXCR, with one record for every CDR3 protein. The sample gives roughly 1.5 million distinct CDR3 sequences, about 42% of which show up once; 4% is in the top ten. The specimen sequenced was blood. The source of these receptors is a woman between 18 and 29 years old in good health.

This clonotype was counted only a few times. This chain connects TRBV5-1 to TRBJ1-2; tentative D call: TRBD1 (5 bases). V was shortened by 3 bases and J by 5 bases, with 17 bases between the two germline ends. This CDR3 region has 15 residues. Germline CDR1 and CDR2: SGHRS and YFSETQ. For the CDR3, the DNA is TGCGCCAGCAGCTCCGGGGTTCCAGGGTCTTATGGCTACACCTTC. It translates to CASSSGVPGSYGYTF.

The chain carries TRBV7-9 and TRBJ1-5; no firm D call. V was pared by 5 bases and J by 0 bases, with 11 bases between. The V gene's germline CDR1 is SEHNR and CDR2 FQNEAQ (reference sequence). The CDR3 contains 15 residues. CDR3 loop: CASSANGASNQPQHF. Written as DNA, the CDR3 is TGTGCCAGCAGCGCGAACGGTGCTAGCAATCAGCCCCAGCATTTT.

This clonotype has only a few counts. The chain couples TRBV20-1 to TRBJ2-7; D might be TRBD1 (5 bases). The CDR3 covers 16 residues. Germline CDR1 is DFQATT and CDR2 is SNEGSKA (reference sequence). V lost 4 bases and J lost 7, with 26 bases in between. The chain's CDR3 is CSANTDFWGNHNEQYF. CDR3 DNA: TGCAGTGCTAACACCGACTTTTGGGGCAACCACAATGAGCAGTACTTC.

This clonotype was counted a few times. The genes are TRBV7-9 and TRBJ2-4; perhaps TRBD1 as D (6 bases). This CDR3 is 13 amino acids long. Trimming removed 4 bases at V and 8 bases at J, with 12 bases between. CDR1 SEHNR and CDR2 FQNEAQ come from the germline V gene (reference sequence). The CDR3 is CASSSTGIHIQYF. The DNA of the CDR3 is TGTGCCAGCAGCTCGACAGGAATTCACATTCAGTACTTC.

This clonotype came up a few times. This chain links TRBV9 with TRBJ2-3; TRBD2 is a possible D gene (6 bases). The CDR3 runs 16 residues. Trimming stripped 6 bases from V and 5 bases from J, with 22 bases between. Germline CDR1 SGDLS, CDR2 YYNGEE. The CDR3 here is CASTQRGGEKGDTQYF. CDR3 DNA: TGTGCCAGCACCCAAAGGGGCGGGGAGAAGGGAGATACGCAGTATTTT. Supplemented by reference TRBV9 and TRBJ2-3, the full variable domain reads DSGVTQTPKHLITATGQRVTLRCSPRSGDLSVYWYQQSLDQGLQFLIQYYNGEERAKGNILERFSAQQFPDLHSELNLSSLELGDSALYFCASTQRGGEKGDTQYFGPGTRLTVL.

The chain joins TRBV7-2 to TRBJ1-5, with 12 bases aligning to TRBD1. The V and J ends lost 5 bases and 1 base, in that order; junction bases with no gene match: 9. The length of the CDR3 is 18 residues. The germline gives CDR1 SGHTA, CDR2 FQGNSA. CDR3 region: CASSQTGTGGESNQPQHF. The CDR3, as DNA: TGTGCCAGCAGCCAAACCGGGACAGGGGGCGAGAGCAATCAGCCCCAGCATTTT.

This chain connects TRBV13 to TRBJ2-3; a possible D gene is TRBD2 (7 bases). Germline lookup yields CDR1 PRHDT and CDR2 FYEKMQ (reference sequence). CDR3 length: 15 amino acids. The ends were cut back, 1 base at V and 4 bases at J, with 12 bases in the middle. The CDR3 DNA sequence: TGTGCCAGCAGCTTAGAAAGGGGGAGGGCAGATACGCAGTATTTT. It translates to CASSLERGRADTQYF.

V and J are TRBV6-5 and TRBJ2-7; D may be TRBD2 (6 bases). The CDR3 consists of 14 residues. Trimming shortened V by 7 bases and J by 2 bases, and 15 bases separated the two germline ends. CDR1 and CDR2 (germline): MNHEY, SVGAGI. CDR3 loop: CASTQWRGTYEQYF. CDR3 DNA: TGTGCCAGCACCCAATGGCGGGGAACCTACGAGCAGTACTTC.

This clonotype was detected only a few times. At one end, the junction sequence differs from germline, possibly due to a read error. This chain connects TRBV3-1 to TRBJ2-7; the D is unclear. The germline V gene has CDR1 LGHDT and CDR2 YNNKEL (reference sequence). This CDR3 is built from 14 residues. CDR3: CASSQIRASSEQYF. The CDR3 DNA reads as TGTGCCAGCAGTCAAATTCGCGCTTCCTCCGAGCAGTACTTC.

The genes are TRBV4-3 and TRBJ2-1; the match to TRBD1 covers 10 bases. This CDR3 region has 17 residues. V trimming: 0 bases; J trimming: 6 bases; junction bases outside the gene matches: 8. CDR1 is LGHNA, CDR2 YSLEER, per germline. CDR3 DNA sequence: TGCGCCAGCAGCCAAGATTTGCGGACAGGGGGATTCAATGAGCAGTTCTTC. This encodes CASSQDLRTGGFNEQFF.

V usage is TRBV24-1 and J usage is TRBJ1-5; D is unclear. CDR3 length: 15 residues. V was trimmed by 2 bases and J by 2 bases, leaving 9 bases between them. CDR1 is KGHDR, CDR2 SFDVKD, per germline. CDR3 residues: CATSDSARGNQPQHF. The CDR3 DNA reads TGTGCCACCAGTGATTCGGCACGGGGCAATCAGCCCCAGCATTTT.

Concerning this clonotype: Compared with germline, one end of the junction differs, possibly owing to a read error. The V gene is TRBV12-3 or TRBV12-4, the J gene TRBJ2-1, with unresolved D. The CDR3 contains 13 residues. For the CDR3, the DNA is TGTGCCAGCGGTTTACTCGCGGACAATGAGCAGTTCTTC. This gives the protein CASGLLADNEQFF.

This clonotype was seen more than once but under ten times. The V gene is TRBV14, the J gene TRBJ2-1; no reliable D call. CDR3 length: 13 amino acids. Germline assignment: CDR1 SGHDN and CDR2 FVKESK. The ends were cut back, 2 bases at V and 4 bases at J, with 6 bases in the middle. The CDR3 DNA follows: TGTGCCAGCAGCCAACAGGTTTACAATGAGCAGTTCTTC. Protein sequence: CASSQQVYNEQFF.

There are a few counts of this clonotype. In DNA, the CDR3 is TGTGCCAGCAGTCTCAGTTACAGGGATCCCAACTATGGCTACACCTTC. This gives the protein CASSLSYRDPNYGYTF. The rearrangement links TRBV7-8 to TRBJ1-2; D perhaps matches TRBD1 (6 bases). CDR3 length equals 16 residues. V lost 6 bases, J lost 2 bases, and 19 bases lay in between. Germline assignment: CDR1 SGHVS and CDR2 FQNEAQ.

CDR3 residues: CASSQESQASGNTIYF. The CDR3 DNA sequence: TGCGCCAGCAGCCAAGAAAGTCAAGCCTCTGGAAACACCATATATTTT. The V call is TRBV4-3, the J call TRBJ1-3; D gene unclear. The ends were cut back, 0 bases at V and 0 bases at J, with 9 bases in the middle. Germline loops: CDR1 LGHNA, CDR2 YSLEER. This CDR3 is built from 16 residues.

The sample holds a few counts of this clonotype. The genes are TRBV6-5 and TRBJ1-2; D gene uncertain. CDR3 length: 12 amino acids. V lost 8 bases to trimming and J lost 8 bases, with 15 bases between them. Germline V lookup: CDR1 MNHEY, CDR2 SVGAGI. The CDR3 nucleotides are TGTGCCAGCGGTCCAGGCTATCAGGGCTACACCTTC. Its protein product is CASGPGYQGYTF.

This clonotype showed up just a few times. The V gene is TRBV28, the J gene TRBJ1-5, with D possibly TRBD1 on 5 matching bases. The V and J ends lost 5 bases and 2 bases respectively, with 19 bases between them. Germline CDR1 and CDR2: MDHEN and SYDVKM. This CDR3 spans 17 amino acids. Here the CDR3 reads CASSVSGTGRRNQPQHF. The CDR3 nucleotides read TGTGCCAGCAGTGTGAGTGGTACAGGCAGGCGCAATCAGCCCCAGCATTTT.